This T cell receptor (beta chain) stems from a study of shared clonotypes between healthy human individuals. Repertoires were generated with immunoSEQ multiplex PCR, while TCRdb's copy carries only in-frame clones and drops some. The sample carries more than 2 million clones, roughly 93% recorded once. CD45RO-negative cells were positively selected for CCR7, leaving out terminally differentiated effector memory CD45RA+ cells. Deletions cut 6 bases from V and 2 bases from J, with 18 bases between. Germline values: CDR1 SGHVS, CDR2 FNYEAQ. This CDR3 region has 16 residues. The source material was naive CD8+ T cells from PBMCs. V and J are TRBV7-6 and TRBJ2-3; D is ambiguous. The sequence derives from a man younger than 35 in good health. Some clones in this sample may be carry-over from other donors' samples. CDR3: CASSLAPHSPTDTQYF. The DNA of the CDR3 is TGTGCCAGCAGTTTGGCCCCACATTCCCCCACAGATACGCAGTATTTT.